What follows are 4 T cell receptor beta chains derived from one specimen sequenced in a study of response to subunit inactivated influenza vaccine. TCRdb fed the RT-PCR reads into MiXCR, producing one record per CDR3 protein. The repertoire includes about 540,000 distinct CDR3 sequences, roughly 23% of them detected once, and roughly 2.8% sits in the top ten. Another study also made use of these data, one on T cells expressing NK-cell markers. Per that study: In generating TCR beta cDNA, 5'RACE template switching with UMIs was used.

The source was CD4+ T cells sorted from PBMCs, collected about 13 days after vaccination. The receptors here all came from a man aged 50-60 years who received an inactivated influenza vaccine.

V gene TRBV12-3 or TRBV12-4 combines with J gene TRBJ2-2, with 8 bases that match TRBD2. The CDR3 covers 22 residues. V trimming: 0 bases; J trimming: 0 bases; junction bases outside the gene matches: 18. This CDR3 reads CASSLAIQRGGRVPANTGELFF. DNA for the CDR3: TGTGCCAGCAGTTTAGCGATCCAACGCGGGGGGCGCGTCCCCGCGAACACCGGGGAGCTGTTTTTT.

J is TRBJ1-5 and V is TRBV6-2 or TRBV6-3; possible D gene TRBD1, 6 bases. V lost 6 bases, J lost 9 bases, and 21 bases lay in between. CDR3 length equals 15 residues. Germline loops: CDR1 MNHEY, CDR2 SVGEGT. DNA for the CDR3: TGTGCCAGCAGCCCGCAGGGGTCGCAGCAATGGCCCCAGCATTTT. This sequence encodes CASSPQGSQQWPQHF.

This clonotype was picked up a small number of times. The chain is built from TRBV4-2 and TRBJ2-1; weak D call: TRBD1 (5 bases). V was trimmed by 4 bases and J by 3 bases, leaving 13 bases between them. Germline V lookup: CDR1 LGHNA, CDR2 YNFKEQ. This CDR3 contains 15 residues. The CDR3 nucleotides read TGTGCCAGCAGCCGTGGAACAGGATACTACAATGAGCAGTTCTTC. As protein: CASSRGTGYYNEQFF.

Here the CDR3 DNA reads TGTGCCACCAGTGATTGGACGAACAATGAGCAGTTCTTC. Translating gives CATSDWTNNEQFF. The V and J genes are TRBV24-1 and TRBJ2-1; D gene uncertain. This CDR3 has 13 amino acids. The V gene's germline CDR1 is KGHDR and CDR2 SFDVKD. V lost 2 bases and J 5 bases, leaving 6 bases between the germline ends.